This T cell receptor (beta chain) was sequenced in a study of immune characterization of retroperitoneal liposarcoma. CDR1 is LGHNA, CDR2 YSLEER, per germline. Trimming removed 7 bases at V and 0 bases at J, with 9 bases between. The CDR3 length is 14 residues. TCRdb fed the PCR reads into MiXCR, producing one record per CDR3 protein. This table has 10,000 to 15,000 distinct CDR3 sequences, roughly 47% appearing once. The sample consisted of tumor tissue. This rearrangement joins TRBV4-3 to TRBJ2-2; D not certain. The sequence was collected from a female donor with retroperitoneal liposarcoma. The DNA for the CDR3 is TGCGCCAGCACTTTCGGCCCGAACACCGGGGAGCTGTTTTTT. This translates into CASTFGPNTGELFF.